Detailed here is one T cell receptor (beta chain). Its specificity is not known. The authors made TCR cDNA by 5'RACE template switching, adding a universal primer site and UMIs. TCRdb re-derived calls from the 5' RACE reads in MiXCR, one entry per CDR3 protein. The data show approximately 330,000 distinct CDR3 sequences, approximately 12% seen once. Germline V gene lookup returns CDR1 SGHTA and CDR2 FQGNSA. Trimming shortened V by 2 bases and J by 5 bases, and 9 bases separated the two germline ends. The CDR3 runs to 13 residues. These data are taken from a study of T cells after yellow fever vaccination. For the study at large: Each low-cell-number fraction was prepared by means of SMART-Seq v4 Ultra Low Input. Study results and caveats: Contamination by abundant bulk-population clonotypes could be present in FACS-sorted repertoires.

The chain combines TRBV7-2 with TRBJ1-1, with D possibly TRBD1 on 6 matching bases. The sequence was collected from a man aged 18 to 30 who received the YFV17D yellow fever vaccine. The sample consisted of CD4+ T cells sorted from PBMCs, taken 15 days after the yellow fever booster vaccination. Written as DNA, the CDR3 is TGTGCCAGCAGCTTACAGGGGTGGACTGAAGCTTTCTTT. Its protein product is CASSLQGWTEAFF. Full variable domain (outside the CDR3, taken from reference TRBV7-2 and TRBJ1-1): GAGVSQSPSNKVTEKGKDVELRCDPISGHTALYWYRQSLGQGLEFLIYFQGNSAPDKSGLPSDRFSAERTGGSVSTLTIQRTQQEDSAVYLCASSLQGWTEAFFGQGTRLTVV.